A single sample is the source of the 16 T cell receptor beta chains below, sequenced in a study of Ad26.COV2.S vaccination and SARS-CoV-2 variants. Treatment of the sample: about 20 received Ad26.COV2.S at low or high dose, single or two shots; roughly five received placebo; per-sample allocation not given. Samples came from day 63 after the first vaccine or placebo injection. Generated by immunoSEQ multiplex PCR, the TCRdb table keeps only in-frame clones and is missing some. The table lists roughly 400,000 clones, approximately 89% of them singletons, with around 1.9% in the top ten. Specimen: peripheral blood, collected in a trial of Ad26.COV2.S vaccine versus placebo. The receptors stem from a person aged 18-60 years who received the Ad26.COV2.S COVID-19 vaccine or a placebo.

This chain connects TRBV7-2 to TRBJ1-5; D gene unclear. The CDR3 has 15 amino acids. Deletions cut 4 bases from V and 0 bases from J, with 10 bases between. CDR1 is SGHTA, CDR2 FQGNSA, per germline. The DNA for the CDR3 is TGTGCCAGCAGCTGGGCCCCGAATAGCAATCAGCCCCAGCATTTT. Amino acid sequence: CASSWAPNSNQPQHF.

The chain links TRBV24-1 to TRBJ2-3; D not certain. V lost 3 bases and J lost 2, with 8 bases in between. The V gene's germline CDR1 is KGHDR and CDR2 SFDVKD. This CDR3 spans 14 amino acids. Here the CDR3 DNA reads TGTGCCACCAGTGATGAGTTTCCCACAGATACGCAGTATTTT. Translated: CATSDEFPTDTQYF.

The chain joins TRBV15 to TRBJ2-7; 9 nucleotides agree with TRBD1. This CDR3 comprises 17 residues. J was trimmed by 0 bases and V by 3 bases; bases with no gene match: 9. Germline-derived CDR1 and CDR2 are LNHNV and YYDKDF (reference sequence). The CDR3 nucleotides read TGTGCCACCAGCAGGTTGCGGACAGGGGAAGTCTCCTACGAGCAGTACTTC. Protein sequence: CATSRLRTGEVSYEQYF.

The chain employs TRBV9 and TRBJ2-3; D unresolved. V was pared by 3 bases and J by 6 bases, with 11 bases between. Germline values: CDR1 SGDLS, CDR2 YYNGEE. The CDR3 loop spans 13 amino acids. The CDR3 region has the DNA TGTGCCAGCAGCGACCCCCAGTCGGATACGCAGTATTTT. This encodes CASSDPQSDTQYF. Looking up the rest from reference TRBV9 and TRBJ2-3 gives the full variable domain: DSGVTQTPKHLITATGQRVTLRCSPRSGDLSVYWYQQSLDQGLQFLIQYYNGEERAKGNILERFSAQQFPDLHSELNLSSLELGDSALYFCASSDPQSDTQYFGPGTRLTVL.

In this sample, this clone turned up once. The CDR3, as DNA: TGTGCCAGTAGTACTCGGACAGGAGACGACGAGCAGTACTTC. The encoded protein is CASSTRTGDDEQYF. The rearrangement uses TRBV19 and TRBJ2-7, with 7 bases aligning to TRBD1. The V gene end was trimmed by 4 bases and the J gene end by 5 bases; junction bases not matched to a gene: 8. The CDR3 spans 14 residues. The germline gives CDR1 LNHDA, CDR2 SQIVND (reference sequence).

The rearrangement uses TRBV5-1 and TRBJ2-2, with a tentative D call TRBD1 (6 bases). Germline values: CDR1 SGHRS, CDR2 YFSETQ. This CDR3 is built from 14 residues. Trimming pared 0 bases from V and 6 bases from J, leaving 9 bases between. CDR3 nucleotides: TGCGCCAGCAGCTTGGTAGAGGGGGCCGGGGAGCTGTTTTTT. Translating gives CASSLVEGAGELFF.

This chain connects TRBV19 to TRBJ2-3; D unresolved. CDR3 size: 13 residues. The germline V gene encodes CDR1 LNHDA and CDR2 SQIVND (reference sequence). V gave up 7 bases and J gave up 1 base, with 9 bases separating them. CDR3 bases: TGTGCCAGTAAACAGCAGCGCACAGATACGCAGTATTTT. It specifies CASKQQRTDTQYF.

The chain has TRBV4-1 and TRBJ1-4; D may be TRBD1 (6 bases). The V gene's germline CDR1 is MGHRA and CDR2 YSYEKL. The CDR3 is 18 amino acids. V was shortened by 0 bases and J by 6 bases, with 20 bases between the two germline ends. CDR3 amino acids: CASSQDRGRGDVDEKLFF. In DNA form, the CDR3 reads TGCGCCAGCAGCCAAGATCGGGGGCGAGGGGATGTAGATGAAAAACTGTTTTTT.

V is TRBV7-2 and J is TRBJ2-7, with TRBD2 matching over 9 bases. The germline gives CDR1 SGHTA, CDR2 FQGNSA. V dropped 9 bases and J dropped 0; count of bases not matched to a gene: 9. This CDR3 contains 15 residues. The CDR3 nucleotides are TGTGCCAGTTTGGGGTGGCGGGGGGGCTCCTACGAGCAGTACTTC. It specifies CASLGWRGGSYEQYF.

V and J are TRBV28 and TRBJ2-5; 8 bases are shared with TRBD1. The ends lost 6 bases at V and 5 bases at J; junction bases unmatched: 5. The CDR3 extends over 13 amino acids. Germline CDR1 is MDHEN and CDR2 is SYDVKM. For the CDR3, the DNA is TGTGCCAGCAGCGGACAGGGTATTGAGACCCAGTACTTC. Amino acids: CASSGQGIETQYF.

The rearrangement joins TRBV27 to TRBJ1-1, with 10 bases aligning to TRBD1. Germline lookup yields CDR1 MNHEY and CDR2 SMNVEV (reference sequence). The CDR3 has 17 amino acids. Unmatched junction bases numbered 16, after V lost 4 bases and J lost 8 bases. For the CDR3, the DNA is TGTGCCAGCAGTTGGTCGGGGACAGGGGTCAACAGGAGGGAAGCTTTCTTT. Translation: CASSWSGTGVNRREAFF.

The J gene is TRBJ2-3, the V gene TRBV7-6, with 9 positions matching TRBD1. This CDR3 has 19 residues. Germline V gene lookup returns CDR1 SGHVS and CDR2 FNYEAQ. Trimming at V came to 4 bases and at J to 7 bases, leaving 21 bases not matched to a gene. CDR3 amino acids: CASSSLMPIRDRVENTQYF. In DNA form, the CDR3 reads TGTGCCAGCAGCTCCCTTATGCCGATCCGGGACAGGGTCGAAAATACGCAGTATTTT.

To note about this clone: The same CDR3 also results from other DNA sequences found in this sample. The chain couples TRBV7-9 to TRBJ2-7, with D uncertain. With 1 base removed from V and 5 bases from J, the gap between germline ends came to 6 bases. Germline V CDR1 and CDR2: SEHNR, FQNEAQ (reference sequence). CDR3 length: 12 residues. The CDR3 DNA is TGTGCCAGCAGCTTAGGACGGAACGAGCAGTACTTC. Translated: CASSLGRNEQYF.

A single count supports this clone. J is TRBJ1-2 and V is TRBV28; no definite D call. The CDR3 runs 15 residues. Germline values: CDR1 MDHEN, CDR2 SYDVKM. Trimming took 5 bases from V and 5 from J, leaving 18 bases between them. DNA for the CDR3: TGTGCCAGCAGTATAAACCACCCAGGACGTTATGGCTACACCTTC. Its translation is CASSINHPGRYGYTF.

The V and J genes are TRBV9 and TRBJ2-1; 8 bases are shared with TRBD2. The CDR3 runs 15 residues. Per the germline V gene, CDR1 is SGDLS and CDR2 is YYNGEE. J gave up 6 bases and V 4 bases, and 9 bases lay outside the gene matches. CDR3 DNA sequence: TGTGCCAGCAGCAAAAAGCGGGAGCCCTCCAATGAGCAGTTCTTC. Translating it yields CASSKKREPSNEQFF.

The chain is built from TRBV27 and TRBJ2-4; 7 positions match TRBD1. The CDR3 has 15 amino acids. Germline V gene data show CDR1 as MNHEY and CDR2 as SMNVEV (reference sequence). The J segment lost 1 base and the V segment lost 9 bases, leaving 9 bases of the junction unmatched. CDR3 region: CASAGTDGAKNIQYF. CDR3 bases: TGTGCCAGTGCCGGGACAGACGGCGCCAAAAACATTCAGTACTTC.